This is a list of T cell receptor beta chains from one sample in a study of CD4 T cells in relation to SARS-CoV-2 and coronaviruses. For these receptors, no antigen is known. The assay was immunoSEQ multiplex PCR, and TCRdb's table has in-frame clones only and misses some. The sample carries approximately 20,000 clones, approximately 68% recorded once. Specimen: CD4+ T cells from PBMCs, cultured in vitro. Source of these receptors: a human donor in good health. Both conserved end residues are part of each CDR3. D genes are given only for firm matches. Where a row states a size, it is once, few, many or the class of an expanded clone; other rows omit it.

CASSETSGGTGANVLTF	TGTGCCAGCAGCGAGACTAGCGGGGGGACTGGGGCCAACGTCCTGACTTTC	TRBD2	TRBJ2-6	.	TRBV9
CASSSWITDTQYF	TGTGCCAGCAGCTCGTGGATCACAGATACGCAGTATTTT	.	TRBJ2-3	.	TRBV7-9
CASSRTGQETQYF	TGCGCCAGCAGCCGGACAGGCCAAGAGACCCAGTACTTC	TRBD1	TRBJ2-5	once	TRBV4-3
CASSSKWEGRTGELFF	TGCGCCAGCAGTAGTAAGTGGGAGGGCCGTACCGGGGAGCTGTTTTTT	TRBD2	TRBJ2-2	.	TRBV5-1
CASSLVTYNEQFF	TGTGCCAGCAGTTTAGTCACTTACAATGAGCAGTTCTTC	.	TRBJ2-1	.	TRBV12-3/TRBV12-4
CASSYAPGTAYEQYF	TGTGCCAGCAGCTACGCCCCCGGGACAGCGTACGAGCAGTACTTC	TRBD1	TRBJ2-7	.	TRBV9
CSVKDRGQVGEQYF	TGCAGCGTGAAGGACAGGGGGCAAGTGGGCGAGCAGTACTTC	TRBD1	TRBJ2-7	few	TRBV29-1
CASSLAGGNSGANVLTF	TGTGCCAGCAGCCTGGCAGGGGGTAACTCTGGGGCCAACGTCCTGACTTTC	TRBD1	TRBJ2-6	.	TRBV7-3
CASSPPGQGIYTF	TGTGCCAGCTCACCGCCCGGACAGGGAATTTACACCTTC	TRBD1	TRBJ1-2	.	TRBV18
CASSVSSRVDGYTF	TGTGCCAGCAGCGTTTCGAGCAGGGTTGATGGCTACACCTTC	.	TRBJ1-2	few	TRBV9
CASSWWTGGKEKLFF	TGTGCCAGCAGCTGGTGGACAGGGGGCAAAGAAAAACTGTTTTTT	TRBD1	TRBJ1-4	.	TRBV5-6
CASSQQGLAGASTDTQYF	TGTGCCAGCAGCCAACAGGGACTAGCGGGAGCTAGCACAGATACGCAGTATTTT	TRBD2	TRBJ2-3	.	TRBV4-2
CASSREPVREQYF	TGCGCCAGCAGCCGAGAACCGGTTCGTGAGCAGTACTTC	.	TRBJ2-7	once	TRBV4-1
CASSLGLESDTQYF	TGTGCCAGCTCACTGGGACTAGAGTCAGATACGCAGTATTTT	TRBD2	TRBJ2-3	.	TRBV18
CASSTWQGPIPLLVNEQFF	TGTGCCAGCAGTACTTGGCAGGGCCCAATCCCCTTGTTAGTGAATGAGCAGTTCTTC	.	TRBJ2-1	.	TRBV5-6
CASSPGTGNTIYF	TGTGCCAGCAGCCCCGGGACAGGAAACACCATATATTTT	.	TRBJ1-3	.	TRBV7-8
CASSPAGRAFF	TGTGCCAGCAGCCCCGCAGGGAGGGCTTTCTTT	.	TRBJ1-1	.	TRBV7-9
CASSKGSSGRSDNEQFF	TGTGCCAGCAGCAAAGGCAGTAGCGGGAGGTCTGACAATGAGCAGTTCTTC	.	TRBJ2-1	few	TRBV21-1
CASSVGSANTEAFF	TGTGCCAGCAGCGTGGGGAGTGCGAACACTGAAGCTTTCTTT	.	TRBJ1-1	.	TRBV9
CASISGGFTDTQYF	TGTGCCAGCATCAGCGGGGGGTTCACAGATACGCAGTATTTT	TRBD2	TRBJ2-3	once	TRBV6-5
CASSSLGTLDDIQYF	TGTGCCAGCAGTTCCCTCGGGACGCTAGATGACATTCAGTACTTC	.	TRBJ2-4	.	TRBV6-2/TRBV6-3
CASSFWDSNQPQHF	TGTGCCAGCAGCTTTTGGGATAGCAATCAGCCCCAGCATTTT	.	TRBJ1-5	few	TRBV12-1
CASSLRASNEKLFF	TGTGCCAGCAGCCTCAGGGCAAGTAATGAAAAACTGTTTTTT	.	TRBJ1-4	few	TRBV13
CASSPGIAGYSGEQFF	TGTGCTAGCAGCCCCGGGATAGCGGGATATTCGGGTGAGCAGTTCTTC	TRBD2	TRBJ2-1	.	TRBV7-7
CASSPPGGGQETQYF	TGTGCCAGCAGCCCCCCGGGAGGGGGGCAGGAGACCCAGTACTTC	TRBD2	TRBJ2-5	.	TRBV7-6
CASSGQGPDTQYF	TGTGCCAGTAGCGGACAGGGGCCAGATACGCAGTATTTT	TRBD1	TRBJ2-3	.	TRBV19
CASSHPGQGLGGYTF	TGTGCCAGCAGTCATCCGGGACAGGGCTTAGGCGGCTACACCTTC	TRBD1	TRBJ1-2	.	TRBV27
CASRFARVSNQPQHF	TGTGCCAGCAGATTCGCCCGGGTCAGCAATCAGCCCCAGCATTTT	.	TRBJ1-5	.	TRBV28
CASSLVHGELFF	TGTGCCAGCAGCTTAGTACACGGGGAGCTGTTTTTT	.	TRBJ2-2	.	TRBV7-2
CATYWGGSGGTIYF	TGTGCCACCTACTGGGGGGGTTCGGGAGGCACCATATATTTT	.	TRBJ1-3	.	TRBV6-5
CASSYSTEQYF	TGTGCCAGCAGTTACTCGACCGAGCAGTACTTC	.	TRBJ2-7	.	TRBV6-2/TRBV6-3
CASSGFLGAYEQYF	TGTGCCAGCAGCGGGTTCCTTGGGGCCTACGAGCAGTACTTC	.	TRBJ2-7	once	TRBV5-5
CASSQTGLADSDTQYF	TGTGCCAGCAGCCAAACGGGACTAGCGGATTCAGATACGCAGTATTTT	TRBD2	TRBJ2-3	.	TRBV3-1/TRBV3-2
CASSRSGASAGVYNEQFF	TGCGCCAGCAGCCGCTCGGGGGCTTCAGCGGGGGTTTACAATGAGCAGTTCTTC	TRBD2	TRBJ2-1	few	TRBV4-3
CASSTGLTEAFF	TGTGCCAGCAGCACGGGGCTCACTGAAGCTTTCTTT	.	TRBJ1-1	.	TRBV5-8
CASRGEANTGELFF	TGCGCCAGCCGGGGGGAGGCGAACACCGGGGAGCTGTTTTTT	TRBD2	TRBJ2-2	.	TRBV5-1
CASSDIGAGYGYTF	TGTGCCAGCAGTGATATAGGGGCTGGCTATGGCTACACCTTC	.	TRBJ1-2	.	TRBV25-1
CASSLTSGTDTQYF	TGTGCCAGCTCACTAACTAGCGGCACAGATACGCAGTATTTT	TRBD2	TRBJ2-3	.	TRBV18
CAIRPSPGQGSYEQYF	TGTGCCATCAGGCCTAGCCCGGGACAGGGGAGCTACGAGCAGTACTTC	TRBD1	TRBJ2-7	.	TRBV10-3
CASSREWNTEAFF	TGTGCCAGCAGCAGGGAATGGAACACTGAAGCTTTCTTT	.	TRBJ1-1	.	TRBV6-5
CASIGTDFTGELFF	TGCGCCAGCATAGGGACAGACTTTACCGGGGAGCTGTTTTTT	TRBD1	TRBJ2-2	.	TRBV10-2
CASSFRAGPYEQYF	TGTGCCAGCAGCTTCCGCGCGGGGCCCTACGAGCAGTACTTC	.	TRBJ2-7	.	TRBV7-2
CASSQNRVRDTQYF	TGTGCCAGCAGCCAAAACAGGGTCCGAGATACGCAGTATTTT	.	TRBJ2-3	.	TRBV3-1/TRBV3-2
CASSLLQNTGELFF	TGCGCCAGCAGCTTGTTGCAGAACACCGGGGAGCTGTTTTTT	.	TRBJ2-2	.	TRBV5-1
CASSYGGDKSYEQYF	TGTGCCAGCAGTTACGGGGGGGACAAGTCCTACGAGCAGTACTTC	.	TRBJ2-7	.	TRBV6-6
CASSLGIGSTDTQYF	TGCGCCAGCAGCTTGGGTATAGGGAGCACAGATACGCAGTATTTT	.	TRBJ2-3	.	TRBV5-1
CATSRDRGTGRYTF	TGTGCCACCAGCAGAGATCGAGGGACAGGGAGGTACACCTTC	TRBD1	TRBJ1-2	few	TRBV15
CASSLSGGVDEKLFF	TGTGCCAGCAGTTTATCCGGGGGAGTCGATGAAAAACTGTTTTTT	.	TRBJ1-4	.	TRBV27
CASSSDRASAEAFF	TGTGCCAGCAGTTCCGACAGGGCCTCCGCTGAAGCTTTCTTT	TRBD1	TRBJ1-1	.	TRBV6-5
CALIGTRGAETQYF	TGTGCTCTAATAGGGACACGGGGGGCGGAGACCCAGTACTTC	.	TRBJ2-5	.	TRBV2
CASSLDFSYEQYF	TGTGCCAGCAGTTTAGACTTCTCCTACGAGCAGTACTTC	.	TRBJ2-7	.	TRBV27
CASSYSWGNTEAFF	TGTGCCAGCAGTTACTCTTGGGGAAACACTGAAGCTTTCTTT	.	TRBJ1-1	.	TRBV6-2/TRBV6-3
CASSTGWSGELFF	TGTGCCAGCAGTACCGGTTGGTCCGGGGAGCTGTTTTTT	.	TRBJ2-2	.	TRBV6-5